What follows are 3 T cell receptor beta chains derived from one specimen sequenced in a study of T cells after yellow fever vaccination. TCRdb redid the calling of the 5' RACE reads with MiXCR, one entry per CDR3 protein. The sample has a few hundred thousand distinct CDR3 sequences, less than 20% seen once. The sample was PBMCs, taken 15 days after the yellow fever booster vaccination. The receptors come from a man younger than 45 who received the YFV17D yellow fever vaccine.

V gene TRBV10-3 combines with J gene TRBJ2-7; D is undetermined. V lost 2 bases and J lost 5, with 16 bases in between. From germline, CDR1 is ENHRY and CDR2 SYGVKD. This CDR3 comprises 15 residues. CDR3 residues: CAISEPRRNSHEQYF. CDR3 nucleotide sequence: TGTGCCATCAGTGAGCCTCGCCGGAATAGCCACGAGCAGTACTTC.

This clonotype has just a few counts. The chain is built from TRBV10-3 and TRBJ2-7; TRBD2 matches at 8 bases. The CDR3 extends over 15 amino acids. J lost 2 bases, V lost 3 bases, and 6 bases had no gene match. Looked up from germline, CDR1 is ENHRY and CDR2 is SYGVKD. CDR3 loop: CAISDPSGSAYEQYF. The CDR3 bases are TGTGCCATCAGTGATCCGAGCGGGAGCGCCTACGAGCAGTACTTC.

This clonotype was detected only a few times. V is TRBV4-2 and J is TRBJ2-6; 11 bases map to TRBD2. The CDR3 has 20 amino acids. The V gene's germline CDR1 is LGHNA and CDR2 YNFKEQ. Trimming cost V 2 bases and J 0 bases; bases outside gene matches: 9. The CDR3 loop is CASSQSIRLAGRSGANVLTF. For the CDR3, the DNA is TGTGCCAGCAGCCAATCCATCAGACTAGCGGGGCGCTCTGGGGCCAACGTCCTGACTTTC.